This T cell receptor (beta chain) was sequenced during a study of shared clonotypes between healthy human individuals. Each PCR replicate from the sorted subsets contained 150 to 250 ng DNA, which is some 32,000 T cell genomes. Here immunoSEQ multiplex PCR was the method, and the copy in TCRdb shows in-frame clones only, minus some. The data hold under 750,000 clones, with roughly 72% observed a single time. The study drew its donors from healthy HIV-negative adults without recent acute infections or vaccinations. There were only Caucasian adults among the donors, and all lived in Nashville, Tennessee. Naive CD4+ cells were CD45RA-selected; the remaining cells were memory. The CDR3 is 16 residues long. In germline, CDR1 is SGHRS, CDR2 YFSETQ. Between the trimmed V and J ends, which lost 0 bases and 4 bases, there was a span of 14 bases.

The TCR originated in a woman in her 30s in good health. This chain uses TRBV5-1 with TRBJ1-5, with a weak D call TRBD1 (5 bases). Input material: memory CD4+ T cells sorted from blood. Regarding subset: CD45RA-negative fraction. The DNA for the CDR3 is TGCGCCAGCAGCTTGGGGGACGGGGTATGGAATCAGCCCCAGCATTTT. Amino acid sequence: CASSLGDGVWNQPQHF. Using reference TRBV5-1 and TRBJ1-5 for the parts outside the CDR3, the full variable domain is KAGVTQTPRYLIKTRGQQVTLSCSPISGHRSVSWYQQTPGQGLQFLFEYFSETQRNKGNFPGRFSGRQFSNSRSEMNVSTLELGDSALYLCASSLGDGVWNQPQHFGDGTRLSIL.